This T cell receptor (beta chain) derives from a study of OX40 agonist ivuxolimab in advanced cancers. Study results and caveats: Certain nonresponders additionally had low normalized T-cell clonal expansion. Determination of antigen specificity was not performed for the expanded peripheral T cells. People who partly responded at 0.1-3.0 mg/kg had some of the least clonal expansion seen.

A note on this clone: Its target is unknown.

Sequencing used immunoSEQ multiplex PCR; TCRdb keeps in-frame clones, though not all of them. The sample has tens of thousands of clones, 88% seen once. Trimming cost V 0 bases and J 4 bases, with 9 bases left between them. The CDR3 sequence is 14 residues long. Germline lookup yields CDR1 KGHSH and CDR2 LQKENI. This receptor was obtained from an adult with an advanced solid tumor such as melanoma, head and neck, liver or kidney cancer. The V and J genes are TRBV18 and TRBJ1-2; no clear D gene. This specimen was CD4+ or CD8+ T cells sorted from blood, taken in a trial of the OX40 agonist ivuxolimab. The chain's CDR3 is CASSPPTTRYGYTF. The CDR3 DNA reads as TGTGCCAGCTCACCACCCACAACGCGCTATGGCTACACCTTC.